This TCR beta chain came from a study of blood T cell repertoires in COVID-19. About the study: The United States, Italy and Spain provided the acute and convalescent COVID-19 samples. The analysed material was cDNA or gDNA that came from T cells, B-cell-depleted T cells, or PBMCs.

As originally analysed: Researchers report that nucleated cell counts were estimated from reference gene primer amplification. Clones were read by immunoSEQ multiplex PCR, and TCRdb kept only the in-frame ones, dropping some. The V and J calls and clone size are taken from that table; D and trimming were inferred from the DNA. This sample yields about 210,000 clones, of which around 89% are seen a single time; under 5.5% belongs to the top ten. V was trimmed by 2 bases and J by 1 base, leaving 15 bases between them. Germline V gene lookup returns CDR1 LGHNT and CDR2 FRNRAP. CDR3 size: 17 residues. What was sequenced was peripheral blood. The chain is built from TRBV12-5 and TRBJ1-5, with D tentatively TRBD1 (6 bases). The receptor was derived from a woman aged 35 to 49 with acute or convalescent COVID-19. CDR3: CASGLSDPGTSNQPQHF. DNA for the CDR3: TGTGCTAGTGGTTTGTCCGACCCTGGGACAAGCAATCAGCCCCAGCATTTT. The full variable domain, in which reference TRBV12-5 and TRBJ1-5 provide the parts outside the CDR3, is DARVTQTPRHKVTEMGQEVTMRCQPILGHNTVFWYRQTMMQGLELLAYFRNRAPLDDSGMPKDRFSAEMPDATLATLKIQPSEPRDSAVYFCASGLSDPGTSNQPQHFGDGTRLSIL.